Listed below are T cell receptor beta chains from one sample, sequenced in a study of cytomegalovirus exposure and HLA in healthy donors. Profiled with immunoSEQ multiplex PCR; TCRdb holds only in-frame clones, not every one. The sample has hundreds of thousands of clones; just under 80% are singletons. Sequenced input: PBMCs. Receptor source: a boy between 5 and 17 years old in good health and CMV-seronegative. Both conserved end residues are part of each CDR3. Fields, in order: J gene, V gene, clone size, D gene, CDR3 length, CDR3 DNA, CDR3 protein. The D gene is left open where the match is weak. Not every row has a clone size; where given, it reads once, few, many or a size class.

>TRBJ1-1|TRBV18|NA|NA|14
TGTGCCAGCTCACCCGTACGGTTAAACACTGAAGCTTTCTTT
CASSPVRLNTEAFF
>TRBJ2-7|TRBV6-1|NA|TRBD2|13
TGTGCCAGCAGAGCACTCCGTAGCGGGAGTCTGTACTTC
CASRALRSGSLYF
>TRBJ2-7|TRBV21-1|NA|NA|14
TGTGCCAGCAGCACAAACCCGGGACAGTACGAGCAGTACTTC
CASSTNPGQYEQYF
>TRBJ2-1|TRBV30|NA|TRBD2|17
TGTGCCTGGACTAGTGGCCAGCGGGGGGCGTACTACAATGAGCAGTTCTTC
CAWTSGQRGAYYNEQFF
>TRBJ1-1|TRBV11-2|few|NA|14
TGTGCCAGCAGCTTAGAGAGCAGCGGGATTGAAGCTTTCTTT
CASSLESSGIEAFF
>TRBJ2-5|TRBV29-1|NA|TRBD2|15
TGCAGCGTTGCTAAGGGACTAGGCTTAGCAGAGACCCAGTACTTC
CSVAKGLGLAETQYF
>TRBJ2-7|TRBV11-1|NA|NA|15
TGTGCCAGCACCCTGACCGGGTTAGCTATCTACGAGCAGTACTTC
CASTLTGLAIYEQYF
>TRBJ1-5|TRBV5-1|NA|TRBD1|13
TGCGCCAGCAGCCTAACAGGGGATCAGCCCCAGCATTTT
CASSLTGDQPQHF
>TRBJ1-2|TRBV27|once|TRBD1|14
TGTGCCAGCAGTGCGGGACAGGGGCCATTTGGCTACACCTTC
CASSAGQGPFGYTF
>TRBJ1-1|TRBV5-1|NA|NA|14
TGCGCCAGCAGCTTCGGCGGGTTGAACACTGAAGCTTTCTTT
CASSFGGLNTEAFF
>TRBJ2-7|TRBV6-5|once|TRBD2|14
TGTGCCAGCAGTGTAACTAGCGGCTCCTACGAGCAGTACTTC
CASSVTSGSYEQYF
>TRBJ2-1|TRBV7-6|NA|NA|18
TGTGCCAGCAGCTTAGCGAACGCCGGGACTCTAAGCTACAATGAGCAGTTCTTC
CASSLANAGTLSYNEQFF
>TRBJ2-7|TRBV7-9|NA|TRBD1|16
TGTGCCAGCAGAAGAGACAGGGGGTTTGCGTCCTACGAGCAGTACTTC
CASRRDRGFASYEQYF
>TRBJ2-1|TRBV29-1|once|NA|16
TGCAGCGTTGAGAAGATTCGGGAGTCACTGGGGAATGAGCAGTTCTTC
CSVEKIRESLGNEQFF
>TRBJ1-1|TRBV14|NA|NA|13
TGTGCCAGCAGCCCGGTGATGAACACTGAAGCTTTCTTT
CASSPVMNTEAFF
>TRBJ1-2|TRBV19|NA|TRBD1|16
TGTGCCATTCTATCTCCCGGGACAGGGGCGAACTATGGCTACACCTTC
CAILSPGTGANYGYTF
>TRBJ1-3|TRBV7-2|NA|NA|15
TGTGCCAGCAGCCTCCAAGGGGGAGTTGGAAACACCATATATTTT
CASSLQGGVGNTIYF
>TRBJ2-5|TRBV7-3|NA|TRBD2|15
TGTGCCAGCAGCCGCGGGGGGCCGACGGCGGGGACCCAGTACTTC
CASSRGGPTAGTQYF
>TRBJ2-6|TRBV6-5|NA|NA|15
TGTGCCAGCAGTTACAGGGGCCCTGGGGCCAACGTCCTGACTTTC
CASSYRGPGANVLTF
>TRBJ2-5|TRBV5-1|NA|NA|14
TGCGCCAGCAGCTTGATGCAGGCCCAAGAGACCCAGTACTTC
CASSLMQAQETQYF
>TRBJ2-7|TRBV30|NA|NA|13
TGTGCCTGGGCGACAGGAGGTAACTACGAGCAGTACTTC
CAWATGGNYEQYF
>TRBJ2-7|TRBV4-1|NA|NA|17
TGCGCCAGCAGCCAAAGTCCCGCGGGATCCAGACCCTACGAGCAGTACTTC
CASSQSPAGSRPYEQYF
>TRBJ2-5|TRBV2|NA|TRBD2|17
TGTGCCAGCAGTGAATTTTCGACTAGCGGGATCGGGGAGACCCAGTACTTC
CASSEFSTSGIGETQYF
>TRBJ2-3|TRBV9|NA|TRBD2|20
TGTGCCAGCAGCTCTCCCGGGGGGATGTCGGGGCGGATTAGCACAGATACGCAGTATTTT
CASSSPGGMSGRISTDTQYF
>TRBJ2-2|TRBV5-1|NA|TRBD2|15
TGCGCCACCGCTAGCGGGAGGTCGAACACCGGGGAGCTGTTTTTT
CATASGRSNTGELFF
>TRBJ2-7|TRBV5-6|NA|TRBD2|15
TGTGCCAGCAGCTTGGGGATAGCGGGAGTTGTCGAGCAGTACTTC
CASSLGIAGVVEQYF
>TRBJ1-1|TRBV6-1|NA|TRBD1|15
TGTGCCAGCAGATGGGAGACAGGGTGGAACACTGAAGCTTTCTTT
CASRWETGWNTEAFF
>TRBJ2-7|TRBV29-1|NA|NA|11
TGCAGCGTTGTGCGGGACTACGAGCAGTACTTC
CSVVRDYEQYF
>TRBJ2-5|TRBV7-8|NA|TRBD1|15
TGTGCCAGCAGCCGGAGTGGGACAGGGCGAGAGACCCAGTACTTC
CASSRSGTGRETQYF
>TRBJ2-1|TRBV13|NA|NA|16
TGTGCCAGCAGCCCCTCCGGGGTACGTTCCTACAATGAGCAGTTCTTC
CASSPSGVRSYNEQFF
>TRBJ1-1|TRBV15|NA|NA|14
TGTGCCACCAGCAGAGATAGAGCGGGGACTGAAGCTTTCTTT
CATSRDRAGTEAFF
>TRBJ2-2|TRBV7-8|few|NA|17
TGTGCCAGCAGCCCCCTCCCCGTAGCGGCGAACACCGGGGAGCTGTTTTTT
CASSPLPVAANTGELFF
>TRBJ2-3|TRBV5-1|NA|TRBD2|19
TGCGCCAGCAGCTTGGCGGTGGCCTCTAGCGGGAGGGCCACAGATACGCAGTATTTT
CASSLAVASSGRATDTQYF
>TRBJ1-2|TRBV15|NA|NA|16
TGTGCCACCAGCAGAGTCAGGACTAACAGGAATTCGGGCTACACCTTC
CATSRVRTNRNSGYTF
>TRBJ2-5|TRBV5-1|NA|TRBD2|16
TGCGCCAGCAGCTCCGGGACTAGCGGGGGAAAAGAGACCCAGTACTTC
CASSSGTSGGKETQYF
>TRBJ1-2|TRBV4-2|NA|NA|17
TGTGCCAGCAGCCAAGTCAATGGGCGGGGCAGAAACTATGGCTACACCTTC
CASSQVNGRGRNYGYTF
>TRBJ2-1|TRBV9|NA|NA|14
TGTGCCAGCAGCGCCCCAGTGACAGCCCTCGAGCAGTTCTTC
CASSAPVTALEQFF
>TRBJ1-2|TRBV6-1|NA|NA|14
TGTGCCAGCGATCACCTAGGAGGGAACTATGGCTACACCTTC
CASDHLGGNYGYTF
>TRBJ2-2|TRBV6-6|once|NA|13
TGTGCCAGCATTAAACAGGACACCGGGGAGCTGTTTTTT
CASIKQDTGELFF
>TRBJ2-3|TRBV6-4|NA|TRBD2|19
TGTGCCAGCAGTGACTCGACTGGACTAGCGGGAGGGAACACAGATACGCAGTATTTT
CASSDSTGLAGGNTDTQYF
>TRBJ1-4|TRBV28|NA|TRBD1|15
TGTGCCAGCCGTCGATCGAACAGGGGAAGTGAAAAACTGTTTTTT
CASRRSNRGSEKLFF
>TRBJ2-1|TRBV11-2|NA|TRBD2|15
TGTGCCAGCAGCCGTAGCGGGGGGGCCCTTGGTGAGCAGTTCTTC
CASSRSGGALGEQFF
>TRBJ2-7|TRBV4-1|NA|TRBD2|15
TGCGCCAGCAGCCAAGAGGGGACTAGCGCCTACGAGCAGTACTTC
CASSQEGTSAYEQYF
>TRBJ1-1|TRBV19|NA|NA|13
TGTGCCAGTAGTATAAGGGATGGAGGTGAAGCTTTCTTT
CASSIRDGGEAFF
>TRBJ2-5|TRBV9|once|NA|14
TGTGCCAGCAGCGTCCAGGGAATACAAGAGACCCAGTACTTC
CASSVQGIQETQYF
>TRBJ2-3|TRBV11-2|NA|NA|16
TGTGCCAGCAGCTTAGTGGGTTGGGGGCCCGCAGATACGCAGTATTTT
CASSLVGWGPADTQYF
>TRBJ2-7|TRBV6-1|NA|NA|16
TGTGCCAGCAGTGGAGACGGGACACCCGACCCCTACGAGCAGTACTTC
CASSGDGTPDPYEQYF
>TRBJ1-6|TRBV7-9|NA|NA|17
TGTGCCAGCAGCAACTTGTTGACAGGAGCAGATAATTCACCCCTCCACTTT
CASSNLLTGADNSPLHF
>TRBJ2-7|TRBV6-5|once|NA|14
TGTGCCAGCAGGTCCTACCGGGGCTCCTACGAGCAGTACTTC
CASRSYRGSYEQYF
>TRBJ2-7|TRBV19|NA|TRBD2|14
TGTGCCAGTACCGATCCGTGGGGGGGCTACGAGCAGTACTTC
CASTDPWGGYEQYF